These 27 T cell receptor beta chains were all obtained from the same sample, sequenced in a study of T cell repertoires in cytomegalovirus infection. TCRdb re-derived calls from the reads in MiXCR, one entry per CDR3 protein. The sample includes about 770,000 distinct CDR3 sequences, around 29% of them seen just once. The antigens these receptors bind are not known. The material sequenced was cultured CD8+ T cells from PBMCs, taken from culture after CMV antigen stimulation. The receptors stem from a human donor in good health (CMV status not recorded). Some clones in this sample may be carry-over from other donors' samples.

The chain has TRBV7-9 and TRBJ2-1, with TRBD1 matching 8 bases. The CDR3 loop spans 16 amino acids. The germline gives CDR1 SEHNR, CDR2 FQNEAQ (reference sequence). The trim removed 4 bases at V and 9 bases at J, leaving 14 bases unmatched. The CDR3 DNA reads as TGTGCCAGCAGCTCAGTCGGCAGGGGGCGCCCGGGTGAGCAGTTCTTC. As protein: CASSSVGRGRPGEQFF. The full variable domain, in which reference TRBV7-9 and TRBJ2-1 provide the parts outside the CDR3, is DTGVSQNPRHKITKRGQNVTFRCDPISEHNRLYWYRQTLGQGPEFLTYFQNEAQLEKSRLLSDRFSAERPKGSFSTLEIQRTEQGDSAMYLCASSSVGRGRPGEQFFGPGTRLTVL.

This clonotype has only a few counts. This sequence joins TRBV20-1 and TRBJ1-1; D not resolved. V lost 1 base, J lost 6 bases, and 21 bases lay in between. The germline V gene encodes CDR1 DFQATT and CDR2 SNEGSKA (reference sequence). The CDR3 runs 16 residues. This CDR3 reads CSARARGRTSGPEAFF. CDR3 DNA sequence: TGCAGTGCTAGAGCGCGCGGTAGAACATCAGGACCTGAAGCTTTCTTT.

The chain is built from TRBV6-2 or TRBV6-3 and TRBJ2-5, with a tentative D call TRBD1 (6 bases). Germline V gene sequence: CDR1 MNHEY, CDR2 SVGEGT. The CDR3 loop spans 16 amino acids. Trimming removed 5 bases at V and 6 bases at J, with 22 bases between. CDR3 DNA: TGTGCCAGCAGTCCCGACTCGGCACAGGGTTTAAAGACCCAGTACTTC. Translation: CASSPDSAQGLKTQYF.

V usage is TRBV9 and J usage is TRBJ2-6; TRBD1 matches at 8 bases. CDR3 size: 18 residues. CDR1 and CDR2 (germline): SGDLS, YYNGEE. V gave up 3 bases and J gave up 2 bases; unmatched junction bases: 10. CDR3 DNA: TGTGCCAGCAGCGCACCGGGACAGGTAGTAACTGGGGCCAACGTCCTGACTTTC. Its translation: CASSAPGQVVTGANVLTF. The complete variable domain, with remaining parts taken from reference TRBV9 and TRBJ2-6, reads DSGVTQTPKHLITATGQRVTLRCSPRSGDLSVYWYQQSLDQGLQFLIQYYNGEERAKGNILERFSAQQFPDLHSELNLSSLELGDSALYFCASSAPGQVVTGANVLTFGAGSRLTVL.

This clonotype was seen many times. V gene TRBV7-6 combines with J gene TRBJ1-1; 7 bases are shared with TRBD1. CDR3 length: 15 residues. The V and J ends lost 5 bases and 0 bases, in that order; junction bases with no gene match: 6. Germline V lookup: CDR1 SGHVS, CDR2 FNYEAQ. The CDR3, as DNA: TGTGCCAGCAGCCAACAGGGGCTGATGAACACTGAAGCTTTCTTT. Its protein is CASSQQGLMNTEAFF. The entire variable domain, with the rest obtained from reference TRBV7-6 and TRBJ1-1, is as follows: GAGVSQSPRYKVTKRGQDVALRCDPISGHVSLYWYRQALGQGPEFLTYFNYEAQQDKSGLPNDRFSAERPEGSISTLTIQRTEQRDSAMYRCASSQQGLMNTEAFFGQGTRLTVV.

This clonotype occurred many times. The CDR3 bases are TGTGCCAGCAGCTTACCCCGGAGAGGGGAGGTGGAAGCTTTCTTT. Encoded protein: CASSLPRRGEVEAFF. The chain carries TRBV7-9 and TRBJ1-1; D possibly corresponds to TRBD1 (5 bases). The germline V and J ends were trimmed by 2 bases and 8 bases, with 18 bases remaining between them. This CDR3 region has 15 residues. From germline, CDR1 is SEHNR and CDR2 FQNEAQ (reference sequence).

A few counts support this clonotype. One end of the junction fails to match germline, which may point to a read error. The rearrangement uses TRBV7-7 and TRBJ1-2; TRBD1 is a possible D gene (6 bases). The CDR3 is 16 residues long. CDR1 and CDR2 (germline): SSHAT, FNYEAQ (reference sequence). The CDR3, as DNA: TGTGCTAGCAGCCTGGCCCCCCAGACAGGAGCCTATGGCTACACCTTC. Amino acid sequence: CASSLAPQTGAYGYTF.

This clonotype was observed at least ten times. The V call is TRBV6-2 or TRBV6-3, the J call TRBJ2-1, with 8 bases identical to TRBD2. Germline CDR1 is MNHEY and CDR2 is SVGEGT. The CDR3 is 16 amino acids. The V segment lost 6 bases and the J segment 2 bases; nucleotides outside the gene matches: 9. CDR3 loop: CASSPGLAPPYNEQFF. The DNA for the CDR3 is TGTGCCAGCAGCCCCGGACTAGCCCCACCCTACAATGAGCAGTTCTTC.

This clonotype was picked up many times. The chain recombines TRBV7-8 with TRBJ2-7; possible D gene TRBD2, 6 bases. Germline V gene lookup returns CDR1 SGHVS and CDR2 FQNEAQ. The CDR3 runs to 15 residues. The V and J ends lost 4 bases and 4 bases respectively, with 17 bases between them. CDR3 bases: TGTGCCAGCAGCTCTCGTGGGGGGAGACAATACGAGCAGTACGTC. This gives the protein CASSSRGGRQYEQYV.

The table lists this clonotype with a few counts. CDR3 in amino acids: CASSPGSWGLDTEAFF. The CDR3 nucleotides are TGTGCCAGCAGCCCCGGGTCCTGGGGCTTGGACACTGAAGCTTTCTTT. This chain links TRBV6-2 or TRBV6-3 with TRBJ1-1; D possibly corresponds to TRBD1 (5 bases). The V end lost 6 bases, the J end lost 3 bases, and 20 bases lay between the germline ends. The CDR3 totals 16 residues. Germline V CDR1 and CDR2: MNHEY, SVGEGT.

The chain links TRBV6-6 to TRBJ1-3; D uncertain. Between the trimmed V and J ends, which lost 0 bases and 1 base, there was a span of 10 bases. Germline CDR1 reads MNHNY; CDR2 reads SVGAGI (reference sequence). This CDR3 is 16 amino acids long. CDR3 amino acids: CASSYSVGQSGNTIYF. The CDR3 DNA reads TGTGCCAGCAGTTACTCCGTCGGGCAGTCTGGAAACACCATATATTTT.

CDR3 in amino acids: CASGLELGAETQYF. The DNA for the CDR3 is TGTGCTAGTGGTCTCGAATTAGGGGCAGAGACCCAGTACTTC. The chain has TRBV12-5 and TRBJ2-5; a possible D gene is TRBD1 (5 bases). This CDR3 is built from 14 residues. V lost 5 bases, J lost 4 bases, and 14 bases lay in between. Per germline, CDR1 LGHNT and CDR2 FRNRAP.

The chain combines TRBV7-9 with TRBJ2-1; unclear D gene. Trimming removed 5 bases from V and 9 bases from J, with 14 bases in between. Germline V gene sequence: CDR1 SEHNR, CDR2 FQNEAQ (reference sequence). CDR3 length: 13 amino acids. The chain's CDR3 is CASSPPPSSEQFF. CDR3 coding DNA: TGTGCCAGCAGCCCCCCCCCGTCAAGTGAGCAGTTCTTC.

This clonotype was observed a few times. This chain joins TRBV7-6 and TRBJ1-6; D is undetermined. V shed 1 base and J shed 0 bases, with 7 bases lying between them. The CDR3 totals 16 residues. Germline values: CDR1 SGHVS, CDR2 FNYEAQ. This CDR3 is CASSLVQNSYNSPLHF. The CDR3 DNA reads TGTGCCAGCAGCTTAGTCCAGAACTCCTATAATTCACCCCTCCACTTT.

This sequence joins TRBV15 and TRBJ1-5; D is undetermined. The V gene lost 3 bases and the J gene lost 11 bases, with 11 bases spanning the gap. Germline V gene lookup returns CDR1 LNHNV and CDR2 YYDKDF (reference sequence). CDR3 length: 12 amino acids. CDR3 residues: CATSSSGKAQHF. The CDR3 nucleotides are TGTGCCACCAGCAGTTCGGGGAAGGCCCAGCATTTT. Supplemented by reference TRBV15 and TRBJ1-5, the full variable domain reads DAMVIQNPRYQVTQFGKPVTLSCSQTLNHNVMYWYQQKSSQAPKLLFHYYDKDFNNEADTPDNFQSRRPNTSFCFLDIRSPGLGDTAMYLCATSSSGKAQHFGDGTRLSIL.

In its sample, this clonotype was seen many times. This chain's CDR3 is CASSDPTAAEKLFF. CDR3 nucleotides: TGTGCCAGCAGTGACCCGACGGCCGCCGAAAAACTGTTTTTT. V is TRBV2 and J is TRBJ1-4, with D unresolved. Germline CDR1 and CDR2: SNHLY and FYNNEI. The CDR3 runs to 14 residues. Trimming took off 3 bases at V and 8 bases at J, with 13 bases between the two ends.

The chain uses TRBV28 and TRBJ2-3; D is possibly TRBD1 (6 bases). Germline-derived CDR1 and CDR2 are MDHEN and SYDVKM. The CDR3 is 15 amino acids. V was shortened by 6 bases and J by 0 bases, with 13 bases between the two germline ends. The CDR3 DNA sequence: TGTGCCAGCAGCCACTACAGGGTGAGCACAGATACGCAGTATTTT. This sequence encodes CASSHYRVSTDTQYF.

In this sample, this clonotype turned up a few times. This sequence joins TRBV5-5 and TRBJ2-4; perhaps D is TRBD1 or TRBD2 (5 bases each). The CDR3 extends over 14 amino acids. Per the germline V gene, CDR1 is SGHKS and CDR2 is YYEKEE (reference sequence). Trimming left V 3 bases short and J 8 bases short, with 15 bases between. The DNA for the CDR3 is TGTGCCAGCAGCTGGAATGGGGGATCAGACATTCAGTACTTC. Amino acid sequence: CASSWNGGSDIQYF.

This clonotype was detected ten times or more. The chain recombines TRBV7-2 with TRBJ2-1, with 10 bases matching TRBD2. The CDR3 runs to 15 residues. Trimming removed 5 bases from V and 7 bases from J; junction bases left unmatched: 8. Germline loops: CDR1 SGHTA, CDR2 FQGNSA. CDR3 nucleotide sequence: TGTGCCAGCAGCCTGCTAGCGGGGGTGCTGAATGAGCAGTTCTTC. This encodes CASSLLAGVLNEQFF.

This clonotype was observed at least ten times. This chain links TRBV27 with TRBJ1-1; TRBD1 agrees at 7 bases. V shed 6 bases, J shed 0 bases, and the junction held 7 bases outside the gene matches. Germline V gene data show CDR1 as MNHEY and CDR2 as SMNVEV (reference sequence). This CDR3 has 15 amino acids. CDR3 bases: TGTGCCAGCAGCTCGCGGACAGGAGTGAACACTGAAGCTTTCTTT. It is translated as CASSSRTGVNTEAFF.

This sequence joins TRBV4-1 and TRBJ2-7; maybe TRBD1 (6 bases). The germline V and J ends were trimmed by 2 bases and 4 bases, with 9 bases remaining between them. CDR3 length: 13 residues. CDR1 is MGHRA, CDR2 YSYEKL, per germline. In DNA form, the CDR3 reads TGCGCCAGCAGCCAAACCAGGGGTTACGAGCAGTACTTC. Translation gives CASSQTRGYEQYF.

This clonotype was counted between two and nine times. J is TRBJ2-1 and V is TRBV19; maybe TRBD2 (5 bases). This CDR3 is built from 14 residues. With 3 bases removed from V and 8 bases from J, the gap between germline ends came to 14 bases. Germline V CDR1 and CDR2: LNHDA, SQIVND (reference sequence). The DNA of the CDR3 is TGTGCCAGTAGTATTGCTGGGAGTGACGATGAGCAGTTCTTC. Translating it yields CASSIAGSDDEQFF.

A few counts support this clonotype. The genes are TRBV10-1 and TRBJ1-4; TRBD1 is a possible D gene (5 bases). CDR1 and CDR2 (germline): WNHNN, SYGVQD (reference sequence). This CDR3 has 14 amino acids. V was cut by 4 bases and J by 6 bases, with 12 bases left in between. DNA for the CDR3: TGCGCCAGCAGTGTAAGGGGTCGTGATGAAAAACTGTTTTTT. This gives the protein CASSVRGRDEKLFF.

This clonotype was detected only a few times. The gene calls are TRBV7-9 and TRBJ2-1; 14 bases line up with TRBD2. CDR3 length: 16 residues. Germline CDR1 reads SEHNR; CDR2 reads FQNEAQ (reference sequence). V gave up 2 bases and J gave up 9 bases; unmatched junction bases: 6. CDR3 in DNA: TGTGCCAGCAGCTTAAAGGGACTAGCGGGGGAAGGTGAGCAGTTCTTC. It encodes CASSLKGLAGEGEQFF. Combining the CDR3 with reference TRBV7-9 and TRBJ2-1 gives the whole variable domain DTGVSQNPRHKITKRGQNVTFRCDPISEHNRLYWYRQTLGQGPEFLTYFQNEAQLEKSRLLSDRFSAERPKGSFSTLEIQRTEQGDSAMYLCASSLKGLAGEGEQFFGPGTRLTVL.

The chain couples TRBV6-6 to TRBJ2-2, with unresolved D. The CDR3 is 13 residues long. The ends were cut back, 2 bases at V and 13 bases at J, with 14 bases in the middle. Looked up from germline, CDR1 is MNHNY and CDR2 is SVGAGI (reference sequence). CDR3: CASSYGTLEGLFF. CDR3 sequence (DNA): TGTGCCAGCAGTTACGGAACTCTTGAAGGGCTGTTTTTT.

This clonotype was seen only a few times. The chain joins TRBV6-2 or TRBV6-3 to TRBJ1-1, with D perhaps matching TRBD1 (5 bases). The CDR3 sequence is 16 residues long. Germline-derived CDR1 and CDR2 are MNHEY and SVGEGT. Trimming stripped 5 bases from V and 3 bases from J, with 19 bases between. The CDR3 coding sequence is TGTGCCAGCAGTCGCCGAACAGGTATAGTTGACACTGAAGCTTTCTTT. Protein: CASSRRTGIVDTEAFF.

The genes are TRBV6-1 and TRBJ1-1, with unresolved D. The CDR3 covers 13 residues. Trimming stripped 7 bases from V and 2 bases from J, with 11 bases between. Germline V gene sequence: CDR1 MNHNS, CDR2 SASEGT. CDR3: CASIGLHNTEAFF. CDR3 DNA sequence: TGTGCCAGCATAGGGCTCCATAACACTGAAGCTTTCTTT.